This T cell receptor (beta chain) was sequenced during a study of T cells expressing NK-cell markers. Study background: Underlying the TCR beta repertoires were sorted CD3+CD56+NKG2C+, CD3+CD56+NKG2C- and CD3+CD56-NKG2C+ T cells. Of eight sequenced donors, seven were HCMV-seropositive and one HCMV-seronegative.

Per the germline V gene, CDR1 is LNHDA and CDR2 is SQIVND (reference sequence). The CDR3 totals 15 residues. Study outcomes and limitations: Dominant NKG2C+ clonotypes in over 5 donors made up roughly 1.0-7.5% of CD8+ T cells. In several donors, dominant clonotypes made up about 25-65% of CD3+CD56-NKG2C+ cells.

TCRdb reworked the 5' RACE reads into one entry per CDR3 protein, no DNA. The sample table includes about 140,000 distinct CDR3 sequences. In the case of this clonotype: No antigen is known for it.

This chain connects TRBV19 to TRBJ1-5; TCRdb picks TRBD1, but there is no DNA to check that call. The clonotype comes from a man younger than 30 in good health. Sample: blood T cells: a sorted CD56 or NKG2C T cell subset, CD4+ or CD8+ T cells, or bulk PBMC T cells (not recorded which). CDR3 protein: CASSQTGLSNQPQHF.